This T cell receptor beta chain originates from a study of human T cells and chemical hapten exposure. The wider study: The upper back received 0.01% DPC by patch testing, with results read at 6 days.

The study's library attached unique molecular identifiers to single cDNA molecules. In TCRdb, the RACE reads were re-called with MiXCR into one record per CDR3 protein. Of 300,000 to 350,000 distinct CDR3 sequences in the sample, 6% to 8.5% were seen once. Time point defined: patch test 1, 2 weeks after DPC sensitization. The treatment denotes: therapeutic diphenylcyclopropenone sensitization with weekly scalp DPC. V lost 5 bases, J lost 7 bases, and 8 bases stayed unmatched. Germline V CDR1 and CDR2: ENHRY, SYGVKD. The CDR3 spans 14 residues. This specimen consisted of whole blood, obtained in connection with sensitization to the hapten diphenylcyclopropenone (DPC). The receptor comes from a woman between 18 and 29 years old with alopecia areata. Some clones in this sample may be carry-over from other donors' samples. The V and J genes are TRBV10-3 and TRBJ2-7, with 10 bases matching TRBD1. The CDR3 DNA sequence: TGTGCCATCAGTCTTCCGGGACAGGGGCGTGAGCAGTACTTC. Protein sequence: CAISLPGQGREQYF.